This record covers a single T cell receptor beta chain. Its antigen is not identified. The CDR3 is 14 residues long. Trimming shortened V by 3 bases and J by 4 bases, and 13 bases separated the two germline ends. Per the germline V gene, CDR1 is GTSNPN and CDR2 is SVGIG (reference sequence). The sample originates from a study of T cells in localized non-small cell lung cancer. Study-wide results and limits: In adjacent lung, a median around 52 of the top 100 tumor clones were found. A higher density of T cells in blood coincided with extended overall survival.

Profiling relied on immunoSEQ multiplex PCR, and the TCRdb table lists in-frame clones only, not all of them. Of 25,000 to 35,000 clones in the sample, roughly 75% were seen once. The chain recombines TRBV30 with TRBJ1-5; D remains unclear. Sample: peripheral blood, taken before any cancer treatment. This receptor was identified in a male donor older than 55 with stage III squamous cell lung carcinoma. CDR3 loop: CAWSLGSVNQPQHF. For the CDR3, the DNA is TGTGCCTGGAGCTTGGGGTCCGTAAATCAGCCCCAGCATTTT.